These T cell receptor beta chains were read from a single sample in a study of T cell responses to AZD1222 COVID-19 vaccine. Generated by immunoSEQ multiplex PCR, the TCRdb table keeps only in-frame clones and is missing some. This table holds 120,000 to 150,000 clones, about 91% found once. The sample was peripheral blood, taken on day 0 of AZD1222 vaccination. The receptors derive from an adult in good health. Each CDR3 is given with its conserved first and last residue. D genes are given only for firm matches. Not all rows give a size; the values are once, few, many and, for expanded clones, a class.

v_call	d_call	j_call	clone_size	cdr3_nt	cdr3_aa
TRBV7-6	-	TRBJ1-3	few	TGTGCCAGCAGCCTATTGGAGGATGGAAACACCATATATTTT	CASSLLEDGNTIYF
TRBV20-1	-	TRBJ2-5	-	TGCAGTGCAGGACTCAAAGAGACCCAGTACTTC	CSAGLKETQYF
TRBV2	-	TRBJ2-7	-	TGTGCCAGCAGTGAACCCCTCTCCTACGAGCAGTACTTC	CASSEPLSYEQYF
TRBV7-8	TRBD1	TRBJ1-6	-	TGTGCCAGCAGCCGCGGGACAGGGGATAATTCACCCCTCCACTTT	CASSRGTGDNSPLHF
TRBV6-1	TRBD1	TRBJ1-4	-	TGTGCCAGCAGTGAAGACGGGGGACAGGGGAATGAAAAACTGTTTTTT	CASSEDGGQGNEKLFF
TRBV4-2	-	TRBJ2-7	-	TGTGCCAGCAGCCCCCGAGAGGGCCTGGGGGAGCAGTACTTC	CASSPREGLGEQYF
TRBV19	-	TRBJ2-1	-	TGTGCCAGTAGTATAGCTCTCTACAATGAGCAGTTCTTC	CASSIALYNEQFF
TRBV19	-	TRBJ1-5	-	TGTGCCAGTAGTACTTACAGCGGAAGACGCGGTCAGCCCCAGCATTTT	CASSTYSGRRGQPQHF
TRBV7-6	TRBD2	TRBJ2-6	once	TGTGCCAGCAGCTTAGGGAGGACTAGCGGTGAAGACTCTGGGGCCAACGTCCTGACTTTC	CASSLGRTSGEDSGANVLTF
TRBV19	-	TRBJ1-5	once	TGTGCCAGTAGTTCCACGGCGAGCAATCAGCCCCAGCATTTT	CASSSTASNQPQHF
TRBV4-1	-	TRBJ1-4	-	TGCGCCAGCAGCCAAGTTGGCGCAACCCGGGGAAATGAAAAACTGTTTTTT	CASSQVGATRGNEKLFF
TRBV6-4	-	TRBJ1-1	once	TGTGCCAGCAGTGATGGGGAGGGGACTGAAGCTTTCTTT	CASSDGEGTEAFF
TRBV2	-	TRBJ1-2	-	TGTGCCAGCAGAAGCTCGAGCTATGGCTACACCTTC	CASRSSSYGYTF
TRBV5-1	-	TRBJ2-7	-	TGCGCCAGCAGCTTGGAGGCTAGCACCCTTTACGAGCAGTACTTC	CASSLEASTLYEQYF
TRBV10-3	TRBD2	TRBJ2-2	-	TGTGCCATCAGCCTCATACCGGGACTAGCATTCTCGGGGGAGCTGTTTTTT	CAISLIPGLAFSGELFF
TRBV24-1	TRBD1	TRBJ1-2	-	TGTGCCACCAGTGATAGACAGGGGAATGGCTACACCTTC	CATSDRQGNGYTF
TRBV6-5	TRBD1	TRBJ2-7	-	TGTGCCAGCGGGGCCGGGACAGCTCCCCTTGCGAGCTTC	CASGAGTAPLASF
TRBV6-5	-	TRBJ1-1	-	TGTGCCAGCAGGGGACAACTGAACACTGAAGCTTTCTTT	CASRGQLNTEAFF
TRBV19	-	TRBJ1-2	-	TGTGCCAGTAGTGCACAGGGTGGGTATGGCTACACCTTC	CASSAQGGYGYTF
TRBV19	TRBD1	TRBJ2-1	-	TGTGCCAGTAGTATCGGGGCAGGGGGCCCCTACAATGAGCAGTTCTTC	CASSIGAGGPYNEQFF
TRBV20-1	-	TRBJ2-1	-	TGCAGTGCTAGTGTAGGGGACAACTCCTACAATGAGCAGTTCTTC	CSASVGDNSYNEQFF
TRBV30	-	TRBJ1-5	-	TGTGCCTGGAGTGTAGGGGGAGGAGGGCACGATAATCAGCCCCAGCATTTT	CAWSVGGGGHDNQPQHF
TRBV12-5	-	TRBJ1-1	-	TGTGCTAGTGGTTTGGTGAAGGGGGGAGCTTTCTTT	CASGLVKGGAFF
TRBV3-1/TRBV3-2	-	TRBJ2-3	-	TGTGCCAGCAGCCATGCGGGCACAGATACGCAGTATTTT	CASSHAGTDTQYF
TRBV5-1	TRBD1	TRBJ2-3	-	TGCGCCAGCAGCCCCACGGGACAGAGCACAGATACGCAGTATTTT	CASSPTGQSTDTQYF
TRBV5-6	TRBD1	TRBJ1-4	-	TGTGCCAGCAGGGCCTTCGGGAGGACAGGGGTCGGAAAACTGTTTTTT	CASRAFGRTGVGKLFF
TRBV3-1/TRBV3-2	TRBD1	TRBJ1-3	-	TGTGCCAGCAGCCCTACAGGGGTAGGAGGAAACACCATATATTTT	CASSPTGVGGNTIYF
TRBV7-9	-	TRBJ1-4	-	TGTGCCAGCAGCCCATTTCCCCACGAAAAACTGTTTTTT	CASSPFPHEKLFF